A single sample is the source of the 5 T cell receptor beta chains below, sequenced in a study of blood T cell repertoires in COVID-19. The table came from immunoSEQ multiplex PCR; TCRdb's copy has only in-frame clones and leaves some out. This table holds more than 55,000 clones, around 77% found once. The sequenced material came from peripheral blood. These receptors were obtained from a man older than 75 with active or convalescent COVID-19.

V gene TRBV18 combines with J gene TRBJ1-3; 7 bases fit TRBD1. Trimming at V came to 1 base and at J to 2 bases, leaving 5 bases not matched to a gene. The CDR3 length is 16 residues. Germline values: CDR1 KGHSH, CDR2 LQKENI. The CDR3 coding sequence is TGTGCCAGCTCACCACGCCCCGACAGGGCTGGAAACACCATATATTTT. This encodes CASSPRPDRAGNTIYF.

This clone was counted a single time. The chain joins TRBV30 to TRBJ2-1; 7 nucleotides align to TRBD2. This CDR3 is built from 14 residues. V dropped 2 bases and J dropped 10; count of bases not matched to a gene: 11. Per the germline V gene, CDR1 is GTSNPN and CDR2 is SVGIG (reference sequence). The CDR3 loop is CAWSTIQISGEQFF. The DNA for the CDR3 is TGTGCCTGGAGTACCATTCAAATTAGCGGGGAGCAGTTCTTC. Supplemented by reference TRBV30 and TRBJ2-1, the full variable domain reads SQTIHQWPATLVQPVGSPLSLECTVEGTSNPNLYWYRQAAGRGLQLLFYSVGIGQISSEVPQNLSASRPQDRQFILSSKKLLLSDSGFYLCAWSTIQISGEQFFGPGTRLTVL.

The V gene is TRBV7-2, the J gene TRBJ1-5; the D is unclear. Trimming removed 2 bases from V and 0 bases from J, with 11 bases in between. The germline gives CDR1 SGHTA, CDR2 FQGNSA. The CDR3 runs 16 residues. CDR3 amino acids: CASSLMELNSNQPQHF. CDR3 bases: TGTGCCAGCAGCTTAATGGAGTTAAATAGCAATCAGCCCCAGCATTTT.

V usage is TRBV2 and J usage is TRBJ2-3; the D is unclear. The CDR3 has 13 amino acids. Trimming stripped 8 bases from V and 0 bases from J, with 9 bases between. Germline V gene sequence: CDR1 SNHLY, CDR2 FYNNEI. In nucleotides, the CDR3 is TGTGCCAGCTGCGTAACTAGCACAGATACGCAGTATTTT. Translated, it gives CASCVTSTDTQYF.

The genes are TRBV6-5 and TRBJ2-1; the match to TRBD2 covers 10 bases. This CDR3 is 16 amino acids long. Germline loops: CDR1 MNHEY, CDR2 SVGAGI. V was pared by 2 bases and J by 1 base, with 2 bases of the junction left unmatched. The CDR3 is CASSYISGRSYNEQFF. DNA for the CDR3: TGTGCCAGCAGTTACATTAGCGGGAGGTCCTACAATGAGCAGTTCTTC.